These 27 T cell receptor beta chains originate from one sample sequenced in a study of a mutant IDH1 vaccine in newly diagnosed glioma. For these receptors, no antigen is known. Time point indicated: week 23, last vaccination. The content of each vaccine dose was 300 ug of mutant IDH1 20-mer peptide, and topical imiquimod accompanied it. Produced via immunoSEQ multiplex PCR; TCRdb's table is partial and in-frame only. The sample holds 58,000 or so clones, 85% to 90% seen once. The sample in question was PBMCs, obtained from a glioma patient whose treatment included an IDH1 peptide vaccine. The source is a man aged 35-49 years with glioma.

V and J are TRBV6-4 and TRBJ2-6; TRBD2 matches 7 bases. The CDR3 spans 16 residues. Germline V lookup: CDR1 MRHNA, CDR2 SNTAGT. V trimming: 3 bases; J trimming: 0 bases; junction bases outside the gene matches: 2. The CDR3 here is CASSDTGGSGANVLTF. CDR3 in DNA: TGTGCCAGCAGTGATACGGGGGGCTCTGGGGCCAACGTCCTGACTTTC.

The gene calls are TRBV7-7 and TRBJ2-6, with TRBD2 identical over 8 bases. The V gene's germline CDR1 is SSHAT and CDR2 FNYEAQ (reference sequence). The CDR3 contains 13 residues. In DNA form, the CDR3 reads TGTGCTAGCGGGACGGGGGGGGCCAACGTCCTGACTTTC. This gives the protein CASGTGGANVLTF.

J is TRBJ2-3 and V is TRBV7-9; perhaps TRBD1 as D (5 bases). Per the germline V gene, CDR1 is SEHNR and CDR2 is FQNEAQ (reference sequence). The CDR3 spans 12 residues. V was clipped by 6 bases and J by 4 bases, with 8 bases between them. The CDR3 DNA reads TGTGCCAGCAGTCAGACAGCAGATACGCAGTATTTT. Translating gives CASSQTADTQYF.

The chain has TRBV6-5 and TRBJ2-3, with a possible D match to TRBD1 (7 bases). V was shortened by 4 bases and J by 5 bases, with 16 bases between the two germline ends. CDR3 length equals 15 residues. Germline CDR1 and CDR2: MNHEY and SVGAGI. The CDR3: CASSLGGTALDTQYF. CDR3 nucleotide sequence: TGTGCCAGCAGTTTGGGCGGGACAGCATTAGATACGCAGTATTTT.

Only a few counts were recorded for this clone. This rearrangement joins TRBV7-9 to TRBJ2-2; TRBD2 matches 7 bases. This CDR3 has 16 amino acids. CDR1 is SEHNR, CDR2 FQNEAQ, per germline (reference sequence). With V trimmed by 7 bases and J by 6 bases, 14 bases remained unmatched. The CDR3 region has the DNA TGTGCCAGCACCTCCCATGCGACTAGCATCGCCGGGGAGCTGTTTTTT. Translation gives CASTSHATSIAGELFF.

This sequence joins TRBV19 and TRBJ2-1; unclear D gene. In germline, CDR1 is LNHDA, CDR2 SQIVND (reference sequence). The CDR3 consists of 12 residues. Trimming cost V 3 bases and J 6 bases, with 6 bases left between them. The DNA for the CDR3 is TGTGCCAGTAGTATTTTCTTCAATGAGCAGTTCTTC. Amino acids: CASSIFFNEQFF. The whole variable domain, remainder taken from reference TRBV19 and TRBJ2-1, is DGGITQSPKYLFRKEGQNVTLSCEQNLNHDAMYWYRQDPGQGLRLIYYSQIVNDFQKGDIAEGYSVSREKKESFPLTVTSAQKNPTAFYLCASSIFFNEQFFGPGTRLTVL.

J is TRBJ1-3 and V is TRBV14; D uncertain. CDR1 is SGHDN, CDR2 FVKESK, per germline. This CDR3 spans 15 amino acids. The ends were cut back, 4 bases at V and 1 base at J, with 11 bases in the middle. CDR3 sequence (DNA): TGTGCCAGCAGCCGAGGGATAACTTCTGGAAACACCATATATTTT. Encoded protein: CASSRGITSGNTIYF.

The chain employs TRBV29-1 and TRBJ2-5; 8 nucleotides match TRBD2. Germline V CDR1 and CDR2: SQVTM, ANQGSEA. The CDR3 is 13 amino acids. J lost 5 bases, V lost 5 bases, and 7 bases had no gene match. CDR3 in amino acids: CSVNGRAGETQYF. The CDR3 bases are TGCAGCGTTAACGGGAGGGCCGGGGAGACCCAGTACTTC.

Regarding this clone: Other DNA variants within this sample encode the same CDR3. The rearrangement links TRBV28 to TRBJ1-2; D ambiguous. Trimming stripped 5 bases from V and 1 base from J, with 8 bases between. CDR1 and CDR2 from the germline V gene are MDHEN and SYDVKM. The CDR3 sequence is 13 residues long. The CDR3 bases are TGTGCCAGCAGTCCTAGATTTAACTATGGCTACACCTTC. The encoded protein is CASSPRFNYGYTF.

This rearrangement joins TRBV7-6 to TRBJ2-7; D call uncertain. The CDR3 spans 12 residues. In germline, CDR1 is SGHVS, CDR2 FNYEAQ. Trimming stripped 4 bases from V and 2 bases from J, with 6 bases between. The chain's CDR3 is CASSSIAYEQYF. The CDR3 DNA reads as TGTGCCAGCAGCTCTATCGCCTACGAGCAGTACTTC. Supplemented by reference TRBV7-6 and TRBJ2-7, the full variable domain reads GAGVSQSPRYKVTKRGQDVALRCDPISGHVSLYWYRQALGQGPEFLTYFNYEAQQDKSGLPNDRFSAERPEGSISTLTIQRTEQRDSAMYRCASSSIAYEQYFGPGTRLTVT.

This clone has only one observation. This chain uses TRBV7-8 with TRBJ1-2, with D unclear. Trimming shortened V by 4 bases and J by 2 bases, and 11 bases separated the two germline ends. The CDR3 contains 14 residues. Per the germline V gene, CDR1 is SGHVS and CDR2 is FQNEAQ. The CDR3: CASSSFGGNYGYTF. Here the CDR3 DNA reads TGTGCCAGCAGCTCCTTTGGCGGAAACTATGGCTACACCTTC.

The CDR3 nucleotides are TGTGCCAGCAGTTTAGGGGGAACTAATGAAAAACTGTTTTTT. Its protein product is CASSLGGTNEKLFF. The chain joins TRBV27 to TRBJ1-4, with D perhaps matching TRBD1 (5 bases). This CDR3 contains 14 residues. Trimming pared 2 bases from V and 1 base from J, leaving 5 bases between. From germline, CDR1 is MNHEY and CDR2 SMNVEV (reference sequence).

The V call is TRBV20-1, the J call TRBJ1-3; D remains ambiguous. Per germline, CDR1 DFQATT and CDR2 SNEGSKA (reference sequence). V gave up 2 bases and J gave up 2 bases, with 1 base separating them. The CDR3 spans 11 residues. The chain's CDR3 is CSARTGNTIYF. For the CDR3, the DNA is TGCAGTGCTAGAACTGGAAACACCATATATTTT.

The J gene is TRBJ2-7, the V gene TRBV5-1; no clear D gene. Germline CDR1 reads SGHRS; CDR2 reads YFSETQ. The CDR3 is 15 residues long. Trimming removed 4 bases from V and 2 bases from J, with 16 bases in between. In nucleotides, the CDR3 is TGCGCCAGCAGCGCCAGGTTTTCAAAAACCTACGAGCAGTACTTC. It specifies CASSARFSKTYEQYF. The full variable domain, rest sourced from reference TRBV5-1 and TRBJ2-7, is KAGVTQTPRYLIKTRGQQVTLSCSPISGHRSVSWYQQTPGQGLQFLFEYFSETQRNKGNFPGRFSGRQFSNSRSEMNVSTLELGDSALYLCASSARFSKTYEQYFGPGTRLTVT.

The chain joins TRBV5-1 to TRBJ2-7, with TRBD1 as a possible D gene (6 bases). Trimming removed 4 bases at V and 2 bases at J, with 10 bases between. The CDR3 loop spans 13 amino acids. Per the germline V gene, CDR1 is SGHRS and CDR2 is YFSETQ. The CDR3 here is CASSIGQPYEQYF. The CDR3 coding sequence is TGCGCCAGCAGCATCGGACAGCCCTACGAGCAGTACTTC.

This clone was counted only a few times. This chain uses TRBV7-8 with TRBJ1-2; D gene unclear. The V and J ends lost 0 bases and 8 bases respectively, with 10 bases between them. CDR1 SGHVS and CDR2 FQNEAQ come from the germline V gene. The CDR3 is 13 residues long. The DNA for the CDR3 is TGTGCCAGCAGCTTAGCCCCGGCTAAGGGCTACACCTTC. Its protein is CASSLAPAKGYTF.

CDR3 nucleotide sequence: TGCGCCAGCGGCCTTAGCGGGCAGCAAGAGACCCAGTACTTC. Amino acids: CASGLSGQQETQYF. This chain links TRBV5-1 with TRBJ2-5, with 7 positions matching TRBD2. The ends lost 7 bases at V and 2 bases at J; junction bases unmatched: 8. The germline V gene has CDR1 SGHRS and CDR2 YFSETQ. CDR3 size: 14 residues.

V usage is TRBV5-4 and J usage is TRBJ2-7, with a possible D match to TRBD2 (5 bases). This CDR3 is built from 13 residues. V lost 1 base and J lost 5, with 10 bases in between. Germline CDR1 reads SGHNT; CDR2 reads YYREEE (reference sequence). The DNA of the CDR3 is TGTGCCAGCAGCTTGATTGCGCGGGACGAGCAGTACTTC. This translates into CASSLIARDEQYF.

The rearrangement uses TRBV10-3 and TRBJ2-5; D is unclear. The CDR3 runs to 15 residues. The ends were cut back, 4 bases at V and 2 bases at J, with 14 bases in the middle. In germline, CDR1 is ENHRY, CDR2 SYGVKD. The chain's CDR3 is CAISVSFSQQETQYF. CDR3 DNA: TGTGCCATCAGTGTATCCTTCTCCCAACAAGAGACCCAGTACTTC.

This chain joins TRBV2 and TRBJ2-3; 7 nucleotides line up with TRBD1. This CDR3 has 12 amino acids. Germline-derived CDR1 and CDR2 are SNHLY and FYNNEI. J gave up 3 bases and V 10 bases, and 4 bases lay outside the gene matches. CDR3 DNA sequence: TGTGCCACCAGACAGGGAACAGATACGCAGTATTTT. Its protein product is CATRQGTDTQYF.

This chain uses TRBV5-6 with TRBJ1-5; D gene unclear. CDR1 and CDR2 from the germline V gene are SGHDT and YYEEEE. V was pared by 6 bases and J by 9 bases, with 16 bases between. The CDR3 spans 13 residues. CDR3: CASNRAVLRPQHF. CDR3 nucleotide sequence: TGTGCCAGCAACCGGGCTGTTTTGCGGCCCCAGCATTTT.

The rearrangement joins TRBV5-8 to TRBJ2-2, with D perhaps matching TRBD1 (5 bases). CDR3 length: 15 residues. CDR1 is SGHTS, CDR2 YDEGEE, per germline. Trimming left V 1 base short and J 1 base short, with 8 bases between. This CDR3 is CASSLWGGNTGELFF. In DNA, the CDR3 is TGTGCCAGCAGCTTGTGGGGCGGGAACACCGGGGAGCTGTTTTTT. Full variable domain (remainder filled in from reference TRBV5-8 and TRBJ2-2): EAGVTQSPTHLIKTRGQQATLRCSPISGHTSVYWYQQALGLGLQFLLWYDEGEERNRGNFPPRFSGRQFPNYSSELNVNALELEDSALYLCASSLWGGNTGELFFGEGSRLTVL.

The chain has TRBV6-5 and TRBJ2-1, with unresolved D. V gave up 0 bases and J gave up 0 bases, with 6 bases separating them. This CDR3 comprises 15 residues. In germline, CDR1 is MNHEY, CDR2 SVGAGI. The CDR3 here is CASSYSVDSYNEQFF. CDR3 DNA: TGTGCCAGCAGTTACTCGGTGGACTCCTACAATGAGCAGTTCTTC.

The V and J genes are TRBV7-2 and TRBJ2-3, with D perhaps matching TRBD2 (5 bases). From germline, CDR1 is SGHTA and CDR2 FQGNSA. Deletions cut 5 bases from V and 2 bases from J, with 17 bases between. The length of the CDR3 is 16 residues. DNA of the CDR3: TGTGCCAGCAGCCCAAATGGATTAGCGAACACAGATACGCAGTATTTT. Translating it yields CASSPNGLANTDTQYF.

The V call is TRBV14, the J call TRBJ2-6; no firm D call. This CDR3 contains 19 residues. Trimming removed 0 bases from V and 4 bases from J, with 19 bases in between. Germline CDR1 SGHDN, CDR2 FVKESK. The CDR3 DNA sequence: TGTGCCAGCAGCCAAGAAGACGGAGTGGGCTTGGGCGGGGCCAACGTCCTGACTTTC. Residues: CASSQEDGVGLGGANVLTF.

The CDR3 reads CASRSVGGSGGNTIYF. Here the CDR3 DNA reads TGTGCCAGCAGGTCCGTCGGGGGATCGGGCGGAAACACCATATATTTT. This chain links TRBV7-2 with TRBJ1-3; D may be TRBD1 (5 bases). Germline CDR1 is SGHTA and CDR2 is FQGNSA. V shed 6 bases and J shed 4 bases, with 19 bases lying between them. The CDR3 consists of 16 residues.

V gene TRBV27 combines with J gene TRBJ2-7; 8 bases match TRBD1. With V trimmed by 5 bases and J by 3 bases, 12 bases remained unmatched. This CDR3 comprises 16 residues. The germline gives CDR1 MNHEY, CDR2 SMNVEV (reference sequence). The DNA for the CDR3 is TGTGCCAGCAGTCCTACCCCGGGACAGGCGATCTACGAGCAGTACTTC. It codes for CASSPTPGQAIYEQYF.